Each of the 14 T cell receptor beta chains below was sequenced from the same sample in a study of blood T cells in healthy people across ages (dated by TCRdb to about 2015). Libraries were made using 5' RACE. Instrument used: Illumina HiSeq 2500. The second PCR ran for roughly 7 to 12 cycles and used a J-beta primer mix along with a sample-barcoded 5' primer. TCRdb ran its own pipeline on the public reads, namely fastp trimming at Q25 and MiXCR clone calling, and kept in-frame beta chains. Rows merge per CDR3 protein into single entries with the most common DNA and genes. This sample lists about 730,000 distinct CDR3 sequences; approximately 39% were detected once. The ten largest clones add up to around 20% of the sample. Sequenced input: blood. Receptors were obtained from a woman aged 55-69 years in good health.

The chain joins TRBV25-1 to TRBJ2-5, with D tentatively TRBD2 (6 bases). There are 14 residues in the CDR3. V shed 7 bases and J shed 4 bases, with 16 bases lying between them. Germline CDR1 is MGHDK and CDR2 is SYGVNS. CDR3 nucleotides: TGTGCCAGCACCCCACCCGGGACTCTAGAGACCCAGTACTTC. Translation: CASTPPGTLETQYF.

V is TRBV4-3 and J is TRBJ1-4, with TRBD1 identical over 7 bases. CDR1 and CDR2 (germline): LGHNA, YSLEER. The V gene end was trimmed by 4 bases and the J gene end by 5 bases; junction bases not matched to a gene: 7. CDR3 length equals 15 residues. CDR3 coding DNA: TGCGCCAGCAGCCCGACAGGGTGGGGGAATGAAAAACTGTTTTTT. This translates into CASSPTGWGNEKLFF.

This chain connects TRBV12-3 or TRBV12-4 to TRBJ2-5; possibly TRBD2 for D (6 bases). The DNA end is a closer match to TRBJ2-7, so the J assignment may be wrong. CDR3 size: 14 residues. The CDR3 region has the DNA TGTGCCAGCAGTTTGGGGGGTGTTGTCGACGAGCAGTACTTC. It is translated as CASSLGGVVDEQYF.

This clonotype has just a few counts. This rearrangement joins TRBV7-2 to TRBJ2-1, with 9 bases lining up with TRBD1. The CDR3 loop spans 20 amino acids. CDR1 is SGHTA and CDR2 is FQGNSA in the germline V gene. Trimming removed 3 bases from V and 0 bases from J; junction bases left unmatched: 15. The chain's CDR3 is CASSLGTGWSASSSYNEQFF. The CDR3 nucleotides read TGTGCCAGCAGCTTGGGGACAGGGTGGTCTGCCTCAAGCTCCTACAATGAGCAGTTCTTC. The entire variable domain, with the rest obtained from reference TRBV7-2 and TRBJ2-1, is as follows: GAGVSQSPSNKVTEKGKDVELRCDPISGHTALYWYRQSLGQGLEFLIYFQGNSAPDKSGLPSDRFSAERTGGSVSTLTIQRTQQEDSAVYLCASSLGTGWSASSSYNEQFFGPGTRLTVL.

Worth noting for this clonotype: A clone one base away is much larger, so this may be a read error. The chain carries TRBV4-1 and TRBJ2-5; maybe TRBD2 (6 bases). Germline V gene data show CDR1 as MGHRA and CDR2 as YSYEKL. CDR3 length: 14 residues. Between the trimmed V and J ends, which lost 4 bases and 11 bases, there was a span of 20 bases. The CDR3 loop reads CASSLADLYGEQYF. DNA of the CDR3: TGCGCCAGCAGCCTAGCGGACCTCTATGGGGAGCAGTACTTC.

This clonotype was seen a few times. This rearrangement joins TRBV7-2 to TRBJ2-3; 8 bases match TRBD2. CDR3 size: 16 residues. The V and J ends lost 5 bases and 2 bases, in that order; junction bases with no gene match: 9. Germline CDR1 reads SGHTA; CDR2 reads FQGNSA. The DNA of the CDR3 is TGTGCCAGCAGCCTAGGGGGTAGCGGGGACACAGATACGCAGTATTTT. Protein: CASSLGGSGDTDTQYF.

At least ten counts were recorded for this clonotype. V is TRBV4-2 and J is TRBJ2-3; D unresolved. The CDR3 runs to 14 residues. Looked up from germline, CDR1 is LGHNA and CDR2 is YNFKEQ. V dropped 4 bases and J dropped 6 bases, with 14 bases sitting between them. The DNA for the CDR3 is TGTGCCAGCAGCCCGACCCCGGCCGGGGATACGCAGTATTTT. Its protein product is CASSPTPAGDTQYF.

With respect to this clonotype: A much larger clone lies one base from this, so it may be a read error. The chain recombines TRBV27 with TRBJ2-1, with D hard to call. Germline-derived CDR1 and CDR2 are MNHEY and SMNVEV (reference sequence). V was clipped by 5 bases and J by 10 bases, with 9 bases between them. CDR3 length: 11 amino acids. The CDR3 here is CASSMGYEQFF. CDR3 nucleotides: TGTGCCAGCAGTATGGGTTACGAGCAGTTCTTC.

The rearrangement links TRBV5-1 to TRBJ1-5; 11 nucleotides align to TRBD1. The CDR3 totals 14 residues. The trim removed 4 bases at V and 5 bases at J, leaving 2 bases unmatched. Germline values: CDR1 SGHRS, CDR2 YFSETQ. DNA for the CDR3: TGCGCCAGCAGCACGGGACAGGGGGATCAGCCCCAGCATTTT. Encoded protein: CASSTGQGDQPQHF.

As for this clonotype: A clone one base away is much larger, so this may be a read error. The V call is TRBV12-3 or TRBV12-4, the J call TRBJ2-5, with D possibly being TRBD2 (7 bases). The J call is doubtful: the DNA matches TRBJ2-7 better. The CDR3 totals 15 residues. CDR3 amino acids: CASSKGRGANYEQYF. The DNA for the CDR3 is TGTGCCAGCAGTAAAGGACGGGGGGCCAACTACGAGCAGTACTTC.

This clonotype was found once. A read error may explain this, as a much larger clone is one base away. The DNA for the CDR3 is TGCGCCAGCAGCTTGGTCGGGACTAGCGGGGTAGCCTACAATGAGCAGTTCTTC. This codes for CASSLVGTSGVAYNEQFF. The V and J genes are TRBV5-1 and TRBJ2-1; TRBD2 agrees at 13 bases. Germline assignment: CDR1 SGHRS and CDR2 YFSETQ. The length of the CDR3 is 18 residues. The ends lost 0 bases at V and 2 bases at J; junction bases unmatched: 5. The variable domain in full, with the rest retrieved from reference TRBV5-1 and TRBJ2-1, is KAGVTQTPRYLIKTRGQQVTLSCSPISGHRSVSWYQQTPGQGLQFLFEYFSETQRNKGNFPGRFSGRQFSNSRSEMNVSTLELGDSALYLCASSLVGTSGVAYNEQFFGPGTRLTVL.

This clonotype has more than one count but fewer than ten. The rearrangement links TRBV28 to TRBJ2-7; 9 nucleotides align to TRBD1. Germline assignment: CDR1 MDHEN and CDR2 SYDVKM. V dropped 3 bases and J dropped 5; count of bases not matched to a gene: 8. The CDR3 runs 15 residues. In DNA, the CDR3 is TGTGCCAGCAGTTTGCCACAGGGGGCTGACGACGAGCAGTACTTC. Its protein product is CASSLPQGADDEQYF.

This clonotype was seen a handful of times. The genes are TRBV6-1 and TRBJ1-1; D may be TRBD1 (6 bases). The germline V gene has CDR1 MNHNS and CDR2 SASEGT. Trimming cost V 4 bases and J 2 bases, with 14 bases left between them. The CDR3 runs 15 residues. The CDR3 region has the DNA TGTGCCAGCAGTGTAGGGCAGGGGACTAACACTGAAGCTTTCTTT. It is translated as CASSVGQGTNTEAFF.

This chain joins TRBV4-3 and TRBJ1-3, with D possibly TRBD1 on 6 matching bases. With 0 bases removed from V and 4 bases from J, the gap between germline ends came to 10 bases. Germline lookup yields CDR1 LGHNA and CDR2 YSLEER. CDR3 length equals 15 residues. CDR3 bases: TGCGCCAGCAGCCAAGATGGCCAGGGGGGAAACACCATATATTTT. The encoded protein is CASSQDGQGGNTIYF.